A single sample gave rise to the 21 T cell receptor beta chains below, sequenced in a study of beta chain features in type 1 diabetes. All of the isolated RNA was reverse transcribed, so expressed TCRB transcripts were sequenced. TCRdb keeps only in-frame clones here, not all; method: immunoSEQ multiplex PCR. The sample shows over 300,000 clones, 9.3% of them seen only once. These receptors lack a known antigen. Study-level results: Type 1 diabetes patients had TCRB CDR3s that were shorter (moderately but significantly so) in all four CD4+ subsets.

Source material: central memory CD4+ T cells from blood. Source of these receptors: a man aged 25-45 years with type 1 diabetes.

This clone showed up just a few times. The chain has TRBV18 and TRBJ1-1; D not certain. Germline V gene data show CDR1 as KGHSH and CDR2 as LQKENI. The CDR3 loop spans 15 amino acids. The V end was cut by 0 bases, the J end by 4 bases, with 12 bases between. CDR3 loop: CASSPPTGWGTEAFF. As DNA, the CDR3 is TGTGCCAGCTCACCACCAACCGGGTGGGGCACTGAAGCTTTCTTT.

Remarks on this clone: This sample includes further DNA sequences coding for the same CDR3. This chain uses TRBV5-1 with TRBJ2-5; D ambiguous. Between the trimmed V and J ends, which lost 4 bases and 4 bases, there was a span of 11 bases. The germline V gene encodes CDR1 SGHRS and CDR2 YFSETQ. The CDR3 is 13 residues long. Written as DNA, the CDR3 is TGCGCCAGCAGCCTGGCAGGCGGAGAGACCCAGTACTTC. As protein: CASSLAGGETQYF.

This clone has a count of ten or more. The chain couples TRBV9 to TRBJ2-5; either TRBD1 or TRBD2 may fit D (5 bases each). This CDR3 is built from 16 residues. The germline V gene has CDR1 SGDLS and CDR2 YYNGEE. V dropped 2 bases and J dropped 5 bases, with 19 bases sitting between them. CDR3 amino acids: CASSVGTNPYRETQYF. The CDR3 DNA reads TGTGCCAGCAGCGTGGGGACCAATCCTTATCGGGAGACCCAGTACTTC. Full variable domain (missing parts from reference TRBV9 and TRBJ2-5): DSGVTQTPKHLITATGQRVTLRCSPRSGDLSVYWYQQSLDQGLQFLIQYYNGEERAKGNILERFSAQQFPDLHSELNLSSLELGDSALYFCASSVGTNPYRETQYFGPGTRLLVL.

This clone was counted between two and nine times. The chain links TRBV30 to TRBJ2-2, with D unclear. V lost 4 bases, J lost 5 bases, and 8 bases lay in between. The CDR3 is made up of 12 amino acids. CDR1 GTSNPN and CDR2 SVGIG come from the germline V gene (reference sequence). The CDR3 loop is CAWKLYTGELFF. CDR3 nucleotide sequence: TGTGCCTGGAAGTTGTATACCGGGGAGCTGTTTTTT.

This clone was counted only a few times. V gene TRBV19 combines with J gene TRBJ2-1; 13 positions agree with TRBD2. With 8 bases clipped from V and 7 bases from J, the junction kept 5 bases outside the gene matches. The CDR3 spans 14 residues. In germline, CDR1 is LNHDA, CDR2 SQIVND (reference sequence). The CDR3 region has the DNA TGTGCCAGTTCACCGACTAGCGGGAGGAATGAGCAGTTCTTC. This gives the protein CASSPTSGRNEQFF.

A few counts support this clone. CDR3 nucleotides: TGTGCCAGCAGTTCATTAAATCGGCGGCCCTCCGAGCAGTACTTC. Encoded protein: CASSSLNRRPSEQYF. This rearrangement joins TRBV27 to TRBJ2-7; the D is unclear. CDR1 is MNHEY and CDR2 is SMNVEV in the germline V gene (reference sequence). With 4 bases removed from V and 6 bases from J, the gap between germline ends came to 19 bases. The CDR3 is 15 residues long.

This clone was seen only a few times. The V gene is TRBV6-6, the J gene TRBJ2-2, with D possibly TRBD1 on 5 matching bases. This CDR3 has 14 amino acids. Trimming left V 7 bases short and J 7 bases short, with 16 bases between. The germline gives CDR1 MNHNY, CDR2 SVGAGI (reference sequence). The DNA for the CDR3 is TGTGCCAGCATCTCGCAGGGTTTTGTCGGGGAGCTGTTTTTT. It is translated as CASISQGFVGELFF.

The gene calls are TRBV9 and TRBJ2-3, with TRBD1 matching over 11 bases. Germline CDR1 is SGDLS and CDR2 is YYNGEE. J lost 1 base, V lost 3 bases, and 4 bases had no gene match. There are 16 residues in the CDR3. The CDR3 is CASSASDRGRTDTQYF. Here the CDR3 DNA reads TGTGCCAGCAGCGCCTCGGACAGGGGGCGCACAGATACGCAGTATTTT.

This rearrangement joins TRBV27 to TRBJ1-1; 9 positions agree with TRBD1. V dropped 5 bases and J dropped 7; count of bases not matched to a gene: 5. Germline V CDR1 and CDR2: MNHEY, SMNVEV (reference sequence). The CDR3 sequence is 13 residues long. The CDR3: CASSRDRAGEAFF. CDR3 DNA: TGTGCCAGCAGTAGGGACAGGGCGGGTGAAGCTTTCTTT.

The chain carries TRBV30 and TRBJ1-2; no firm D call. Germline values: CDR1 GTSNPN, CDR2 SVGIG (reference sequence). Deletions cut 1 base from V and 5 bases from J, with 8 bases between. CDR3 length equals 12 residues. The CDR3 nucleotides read TGTGCCTGGAGTGGCGGACTTTATGGCTACACCTTC. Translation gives CAWSGGLYGYTF.

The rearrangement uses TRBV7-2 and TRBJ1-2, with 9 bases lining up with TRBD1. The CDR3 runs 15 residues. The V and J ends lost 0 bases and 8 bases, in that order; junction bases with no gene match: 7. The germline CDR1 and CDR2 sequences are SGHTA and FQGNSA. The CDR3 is CASSLAPTGTGGYTF. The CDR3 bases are TGTGCCAGCAGCTTAGCGCCGACAGGGACAGGGGGCTACACCTTC.

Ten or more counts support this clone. CDR3 sequence reads: CASSSWAAMSTGELFF. DNA of the CDR3: TGTGCCAGCAGTTCTTGGGCAGCCATGAGCACCGGGGAGCTGTTTTTT. V usage is TRBV27 and J usage is TRBJ2-2; no firm D call. This CDR3 is built from 16 residues. V was pared by 4 bases and J by 4 bases, with 16 bases between. Germline V CDR1 and CDR2: MNHEY, SMNVEV (reference sequence).

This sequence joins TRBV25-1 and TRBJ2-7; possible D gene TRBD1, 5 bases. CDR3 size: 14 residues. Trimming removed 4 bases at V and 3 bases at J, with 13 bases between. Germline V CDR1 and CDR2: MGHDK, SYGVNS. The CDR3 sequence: CASSGAGIRYEQYF. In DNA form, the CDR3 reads TGTGCCAGCAGTGGGGCAGGGATTCGCTACGAGCAGTACTTC.

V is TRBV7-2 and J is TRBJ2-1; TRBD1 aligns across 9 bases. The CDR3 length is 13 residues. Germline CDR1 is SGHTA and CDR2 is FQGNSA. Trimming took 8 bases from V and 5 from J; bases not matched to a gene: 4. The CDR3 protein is CASGRDRDNEQFF. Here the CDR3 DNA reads TGTGCCAGCGGCCGGGACAGGGACAATGAGCAGTTCTTC.

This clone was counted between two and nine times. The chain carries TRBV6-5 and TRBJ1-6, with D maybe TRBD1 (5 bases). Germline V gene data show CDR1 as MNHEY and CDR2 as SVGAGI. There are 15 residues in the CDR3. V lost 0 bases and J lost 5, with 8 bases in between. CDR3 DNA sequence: TGTGCCAGCAGTTACTCGGGACCCGATAATTCACCCCTCCACTTT. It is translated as CASSYSGPDNSPLHF.

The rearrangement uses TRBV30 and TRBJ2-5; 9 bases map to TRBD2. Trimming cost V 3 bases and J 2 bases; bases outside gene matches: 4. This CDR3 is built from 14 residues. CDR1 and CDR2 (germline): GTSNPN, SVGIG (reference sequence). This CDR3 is CAWSGLAFQETQYF. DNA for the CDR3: TGTGCCTGGAGCGGACTAGCGTTTCAAGAGACCCAGTACTTC.

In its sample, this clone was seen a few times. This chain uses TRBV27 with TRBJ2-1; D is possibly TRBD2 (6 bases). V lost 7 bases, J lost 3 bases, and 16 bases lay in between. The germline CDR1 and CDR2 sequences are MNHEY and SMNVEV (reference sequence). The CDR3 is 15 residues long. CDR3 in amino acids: CASTGRGEGYNEQFF. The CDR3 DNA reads TGTGCCAGCACCGGGAGAGGGGAAGGCTACAATGAGCAGTTCTTC.

The CDR3 DNA reads as TGTGCCAGCAGTTCACCACAGGGTAGAGGAAACACCATATATTTT. Amino acid sequence: CASSSPQGRGNTIYF. The V and J genes are TRBV28 and TRBJ1-3; D perhaps matches TRBD1 (6 bases). The CDR3 has 15 residues. V was shortened by 4 bases and J by 4 bases, with 14 bases between the two germline ends. Per germline, CDR1 MDHEN and CDR2 SYDVKM. The full variable domain, in which reference TRBV28 and TRBJ1-3 provide the parts outside the CDR3, is DVKVTQSSRYLVKRTGEKVFLECVQDMDHENMFWYRQDPGLGLRLIYFSYDVKMKEKGDIPEGYSVSREKKERFSLILESASTNQTSMYLCASSSPQGRGNTIYFGEGSWLTVV.

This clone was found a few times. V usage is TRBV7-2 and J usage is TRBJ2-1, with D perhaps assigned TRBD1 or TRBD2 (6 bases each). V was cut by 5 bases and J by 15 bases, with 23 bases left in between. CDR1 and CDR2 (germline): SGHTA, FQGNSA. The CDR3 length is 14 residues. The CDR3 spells CASSPDGGGLKPFF. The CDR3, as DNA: TGTGCCAGCAGCCCAGACGGGGGCGGATTAAAGCCGTTCTTC. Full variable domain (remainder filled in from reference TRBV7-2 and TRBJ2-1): GAGVSQSPSNKVTEKGKDVELRCDPISGHTALYWYRQSLGQGLEFLIYFQGNSAPDKSGLPSDRFSAERTGGSVSTLTIQRTQQEDSAVYLCASSPDGGGLKPFFGPGTRLTVL.

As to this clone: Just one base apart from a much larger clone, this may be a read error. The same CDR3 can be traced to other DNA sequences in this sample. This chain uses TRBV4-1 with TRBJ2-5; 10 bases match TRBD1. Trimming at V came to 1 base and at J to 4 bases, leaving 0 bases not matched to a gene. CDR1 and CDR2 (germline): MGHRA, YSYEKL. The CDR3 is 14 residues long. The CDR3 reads CASSQGQGAETQYF. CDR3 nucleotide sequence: TGCGCCAGCAGCCAAGGACAGGGGGCAGAGACCCAGTACTTC.

The CDR3 spells CASSPGRDRASHTEAFF. DNA of the CDR3: TGTGCCAGCTCACCGGGTAGGGATAGGGCAAGTCACACTGAAGCTTTCTTT. The V gene is TRBV18, the J gene TRBJ1-1; the D is unclear. CDR3 size: 17 residues. CDR1 KGHSH and CDR2 LQKENI come from the germline V gene. Trimming took off 3 bases at V and 3 bases at J, with 20 bases between the two ends.